This T cell receptor (beta chain) comes out of a study of control samples from healthy donors and cancer patients. This CDR3 region has 14 residues. V lost 2 bases, J lost 7 bases, and 4 bases stayed unmatched. In germline, CDR1 is SEHNR, CDR2 FQNEAQ (reference sequence). Sequencing was performed with immunoSEQ multiplex PCR; in TCRdb, only in-frame clones are kept and a portion is missing. Here the sample spans roughly 80,000 clones, nearly 90% being singletons. The clonotype comes from a woman in her fifties or sixties in good health. This chain connects TRBV7-9 to TRBJ1-4; 7 bases map to TRBD1. Sequenced sample: blood. Here the CDR3 DNA reads TGTGCCAGCAGCTTACAGGGGGGGTTTGAAAAACTGTTTTTT. This codes for CASSLQGGFEKLFF.